A selection of T cell receptor beta chains follows, all from one sample in a study of T cells after yellow fever vaccination. TCRdb independently ran MiXCR on the 5' RACE reads; one entry per CDR3 protein. Among about 120,000 distinct CDR3 sequences, 13% to 15% were seen once, and the ten largest hold roughly 44%. The sample consisted of CD8+ T cells sorted from PBMCs, taken 5 days after the yellow fever booster vaccination. These receptors all stem from a man younger than 35 who received the YFV17D yellow fever vaccine. Both conserved end residues are part of each CDR3. Each record gives: V gene, J gene, CDR3 protein.

>TRBV12-3/TRBV12-4|TRBJ2-5
CASNLHRGETQYF
>TRBV4-3|TRBJ2-2
CASSQAFGAAGELFF
>TRBV29-1|TRBJ2-1
CSVTSGGLSSYNEQFF
>TRBV4-1|TRBJ1-6
CASSQWEEPSPLHF
>TRBV20-1|TRBJ2-5
CSASGPGGRETQYF
>TRBV11-2|TRBJ1-1
CASSSPKGRANTEAFF
>TRBV12-5|TRBJ2-3
CASGLVSSLGSVDTQYF
>TRBV7-2|TRBJ2-1
CASSWVSGRTYNEQFF
>TRBV2|TRBJ2-3
CASRPFTGGPADTQYF
>TRBV7-9|TRBJ2-5
CAKQKYQETQYF
>TRBV4-1|TRBJ1-1
CASSPLRGASTEAFF
>TRBV10-3|TRBJ2-7
CALGTGGSAVSYEQYF
>TRBV12-3/TRBV12-4|TRBJ2-2
CASSTGAGELFF
>TRBV9|TRBJ2-3
CASSADRVWDTQYF
>TRBV4-1|TRBJ2-3
CASSQTTPGHPTDTQYF
>TRBV4-3|TRBJ2-5
CASSQDQGSGETQYF
>TRBV5-1|TRBJ2-7
CASSPGLAVVYEQYF
>TRBV5-5|TRBJ1-5
CASSVTGLRQPQHF
>TRBV6-6|TRBJ2-2
CASSYPIRTGFFTGELFF
>TRBV4-3|TRBJ2-7
CASSQAPGSEQYF
>TRBV12-5|TRBJ2-1
CASGSRLAGPYNEQFF
>TRBV28|TRBJ1-5
CASSLGDYSNQPQHF
>TRBV29-1|TRBJ1-2
CSVPGEGVYGYTF
>TRBV28|TRBJ1-4
CASRSLRLQANEKLFF
>TRBV28|TRBJ2-3
CASSLRQGVGDTDTQYF